The sequence of this T cell receptor beta chain was determined in a study of blood T cell repertoires in COVID-19. Sequenced by immunoSEQ multiplex PCR; TCRdb stores in-frame clones only, minus some. The sample consists of 80,000 to 100,000 clones, around nine tenths of them appearing once. The CDR3 extends over 15 amino acids. V shed 2 bases, J shed 3 bases, and the junction held 7 bases outside the gene matches. Germline CDR1 and CDR2: WNHNN and SYGVQD (reference sequence). The clonotype was recovered from a man in his fifties or sixties with acute or convalescent COVID-19. The specimen was peripheral blood. This chain links TRBV10-1 with TRBJ2-7; the match to TRBD1 covers 7 bases. The CDR3 spells CASSEEGQSIYEQYF. Written as DNA, the CDR3 is TGCGCCAGCAGTGAGGAGGGACAGTCAATCTACGAGCAGTACTTC.